Listed here is a single T cell receptor (beta chain). The antigen is unknown. Germline lookup yields CDR1 MNHNS and CDR2 SASEGT. Trimming pared 5 bases from V and 0 bases from J, leaving 5 bases between. The CDR3 has 13 residues. Profiled with immunoSEQ multiplex PCR; TCRdb holds only in-frame clones, not every one. Of tens of thousands of clones detected, 80% to 95% appear once; the ten largest clones hold approximately 5.6%. These data belong to a study of graft-versus-host responses after intestinal transplantation. The input for sequencing was unstimulated CD8+ T cells sorted from spleen or lymph node cells, taken before intestinal transplant. This chain links TRBV6-1 with TRBJ2-1; D gene unclear. This TCR derives from a human donor who received an intestinal transplant. The CDR3, as DNA: TGTGCCAGCAGTCCGAACTCCTACAATGAGCAGTTCTTC. Translation gives CASSPNSYNEQFF.